The 5 T cell receptor beta chains below all came from one sample that was sequenced in a study of cytomegalovirus exposure and HLA in healthy donors (dated by TCRdb to about 2017). The library was obtained by the immunoSEQ multiplex PCR assay. For the multiplex PCR, a mixture combining 60 forward primers for TCR Vbeta segments and 13 reverse primers for TCR Jbeta segments was used. Not all clones reach the TCRdb copy of this immuneACCESS table, which keeps in-frame sequences only. Checked studies attribute under half of the gap to unresolved V genes and leave the rest unexplained. The sample table contains roughly 100,000 clones; only one count was recorded for about 79% of them. Of the sample, about 3.8% is held by the ten largest clones. Sequenced material: PBMCs. The receptors derive from a man in his fifties in good health and CMV-seronegative.

The chain recombines TRBV5-1 with TRBJ2-1, with 9 positions matching TRBD2. Trimming removed 0 bases from V and 5 bases from J; junction bases left unmatched: 3. The germline CDR1 and CDR2 sequences are SGHRS and YFSETQ. CDR3 length equals 15 residues. CDR3 nucleotides: TGCGCCAGCAGCTTGGTAGCGGGAGCGAACAATGAGCAGTTCTTC. It encodes CASSLVAGANNEQFF.

The chain has TRBV27 and TRBJ2-5; 11 nucleotides line up with TRBD2. Germline V CDR1 and CDR2: MNHEY, SMNVEV (reference sequence). The CDR3 covers 16 residues. V trimming: 5 bases; J trimming: 4 bases; junction bases outside the gene matches: 9. In DNA, the CDR3 is TGTGCCAGCAGTCCCTTAGCGGGAGGGCCTTTAGAGACCCAGTACTTC. It codes for CASSPLAGGPLETQYF.

The chain links TRBV5-1 to TRBJ2-5; maybe TRBD1 (6 bases). V was shortened by 0 bases and J by 3 bases, with 9 bases between the two germline ends. The CDR3 runs to 14 residues. Germline V gives CDR1 SGHRS, CDR2 YFSETQ. The CDR3 DNA sequence: TGCGCCAGCAGCTTGGGGACAGCTAAAGAGACCCAGTACTTC. This sequence encodes CASSLGTAKETQYF.

J is TRBJ2-7 and V is TRBV7-2; maybe TRBD1 (6 bases). The CDR3 is 14 amino acids. Germline CDR1 and CDR2: SGHTA and FQGNSA. The V and J ends lost 1 base and 0 bases respectively, with 7 bases between them. The CDR3 loop is CASSLGTDSYEQYF. CDR3 bases: TGTGCCAGCAGCTTAGGGACAGACTCCTACGAGCAGTACTTC.

In this sample, this clone turned up a few times. This rearrangement joins TRBV5-1 to TRBJ1-1; D is uncertain. Germline loops: CDR1 SGHRS, CDR2 YFSETQ. The length of the CDR3 is 12 residues. Trimming removed 3 bases from V and 1 base from J, with 4 bases in between. In nucleotides, the CDR3 is TGCGCCAGCAGCTCACAGAACACTGAAGCTTTCTTT. The encoded protein is CASSSQNTEAFF.